These T cell receptor beta chains were read from a single sample in a study of blood T cell repertoires in COVID-19. Data came from immunoSEQ multiplex PCR; TCRdb stores just in-frame clones and leaves some out. The table includes over 200,000 clones, 88% detected once. The specimen was PBMCs or T cells enriched from blood (not recorded which). These receptors were collected from a young woman who had been exposed to COVID-19. Both conserved end residues are part of each CDR3. The D gene is left open where the match is weak. Where a row states a size, it is once, few, many or the class of an expanded clone; other rows omit it.

j_call,d_call,clone_size,v_call,cdr3_aa,cdr3_nt
TRBJ2-1,TRBD1,once,TRBV27,CASSSPPDRRVDYNEQFF,TGTGCCAGCAGTTCCCCCCCGGACAGGCGGGTCGATTACAATGAGCAGTTCTTC
TRBJ2-7,-,-,TRBV6-5,CASKQDTYYEQYF,TGTGCCAGCAAACAGGACACCTACTACGAGCAGTACTTC
TRBJ2-1,TRBD2,-,TRBV11-2,CASSQSSGPTYNEQFF,TGTGCCAGCAGCCAGTCTAGCGGGCCCACCTACAATGAGCAGTTCTTC
TRBJ2-2,-,few,TRBV10-1,CASSEAPGTGELFF,TGCGCCAGCAGTGAGGCGCCGGGGACCGGGGAGCTGTTTTTT
TRBJ2-7,TRBD1,-,TRBV30,CAWSVLGTGSYEQYF,TGTGCCTGGAGTGTACTGGGGACAGGGAGTTACGAGCAGTACTTC
TRBJ2-7,TRBD2,-,TRBV7-2,CASSSNPASGKQYF,TGTGCCAGCAGCTCCAACCCCGCTAGCGGGAAGCAGTACTTC
TRBJ2-7,-,-,TRBV28,CASSQTSYEQYF,TGTGCCAGCAGTCAGACTAGCTACGAGCAGTACTTC
TRBJ2-7,TRBD1,-,TRBV5-4,CASSLQTWDRRTYEQYF,TGTGCCAGCAGCCTCCAAACTTGGGACAGAAGGACCTACGAGCAGTACTTC
TRBJ1-4,-,-,TRBV6-1,CASSVNWAGRIATNEKLFF,TGTGCCAGCAGTGTGAACTGGGCAGGTCGGATAGCAACTAATGAAAAACTGTTTTTT
TRBJ2-5,-,-,TRBV11-2,CASSLDLRGETQYF,TGTGCCAGCAGCTTAGATCTTAGGGGAGAGACCCAGTACTTC
TRBJ2-3,-,-,TRBV19,CASSRGDTQYF,TGTGCCAGTAGCAGGGGTGATACGCAGTATTTT
TRBJ2-3,-,-,TRBV19,CASSILRPGGTDTQYF,TGTGCCAGTAGTATATTGAGACCAGGGGGCACAGATACGCAGTATTTT
TRBJ2-3,-,-,TRBV12-3/TRBV12-4,CASSRQDTDTQYF,TGTGCCAGCAGTAGACAGGACACAGATACGCAGTATTTT
TRBJ1-3,-,-,TRBV11-2,CASSPDSYSGNTIYF,TGTGCCAGCAGCCCAGACAGCTACTCTGGAAACACCATATATTTT
TRBJ2-3,-,once,TRBV7-3,CASSLPNYTRLFPDTQYF,TGTGCCAGCAGCCTGCCAAACTACACGAGGTTATTTCCGGATACGCAGTATTTT
TRBJ2-1,-,-,TRBV6-5,CASSPSRGNNEQFF,TGTGCCAGCAGTCCTTCCAGGGGCAACAATGAGCAGTTCTTC
TRBJ2-7,-,-,TRBV24-1,CATSDSKRSSYEQYF,TGTGCCACCAGTGATTCCAAACGGAGCTCCTACGAGCAGTACTTC
TRBJ2-7,TRBD2,many,TRBV11-2,CASSFLTSGSRNEQYF,TGTGCCAGCAGCTTCCTGACTAGCGGGAGCCGAAACGAGCAGTACTTC
TRBJ1-5,TRBD1,-,TRBV19,CASEGQGDQPQHF,TGTGCCAGTGAGGGACAGGGGGATCAGCCCCAGCATTTT
TRBJ2-5,-,-,TRBV27,CASSWDITQETQYF,TGTGCCAGCAGTTGGGACATTACCCAAGAGACCCAGTACTTC
TRBJ1-6,TRBD1,-,TRBV19,CASSMPRTGSYRGPLHF,TGTGCCAGTAGTATGCCCCGGACAGGGTCGTATCGTGGACCCCTCCACTTT
TRBJ2-1,TRBD2,-,TRBV27,CASSPPAGGPVRSYNEQFF,TGTGCCAGCAGTCCTCCTGCGGGAGGGCCTGTCCGCTCCTACAATGAGCAGTTCTTC
TRBJ1-5,TRBD1,-,TRBV2,CASHPGQTNQPQHF,TGTGCCAGTCATCCGGGACAGACAAATCAGCCCCAGCATTTT
TRBJ1-5,-,-,TRBV27,CASSPTTEGNQPQHF,TGTGCCAGCAGTCCAACGACAGAAGGCAATCAGCCCCAGCATTTT
TRBJ1-1,TRBD1,-,TRBV5-6,CASSLVGRDRADDTEAFF,TGTGCCAGCAGCTTGGTAGGAAGGGACAGGGCGGACGACACTGAAGCTTTCTTT
TRBJ2-7,TRBD2,-,TRBV19,CASNKRGSGTSGIDEQYF,TGTGCCAGTAACAAAAGGGGATCTGGGACTAGCGGGATTGACGAGCAGTACTTC
TRBJ1-5,-,-,TRBV28,CASINAGYNQPQHF,TGTGCCAGCATCAACGCAGGGTATAATCAGCCCCAGCATTTT
TRBJ2-3,TRBD2,-,TRBV4-1,CASSFGLALTDTQYF,TGCGCCAGCAGCTTTGGACTAGCGCTCACAGATACGCAGTATTTT
TRBJ1-4,TRBD1,once,TRBV3-1/TRBV3-2,CASSQVGTGTNEKLFF,TGTGCCAGCAGCCAAGTGGGGACAGGGACTAATGAAAAACTGTTTTTT
TRBJ1-2,-,-,TRBV19,CASSLRTRAAGAAGYTF,TGTGCCAGTAGCCTCAGGACTAGGGCCGCTGGGGCGGCTGGCTACACCTTC
TRBJ2-1,-,-,TRBV29-1,CSVGLLNEQFF,TGCAGCGTTGGGCTTCTCAATGAGCAGTTCTTC
TRBJ2-7,-,-,TRBV21-1,CASSKGWKLGTGGYEQYF,TGTGCCAGCAGCAAAGGTTGGAAACTCGGGACAGGGGGGTACGAGCAGTACTTC
TRBJ2-2,TRBD2,-,TRBV9,CASSPLAGGPGELFF,TGTGCCAGCAGCCCACTAGCGGGAGGGCCCGGGGAGCTGTTTTTT
TRBJ2-2,-,-,TRBV9,CASSVGDFNTGELFF,TGTGCCAGCAGCGTAGGGGACTTCAACACCGGGGAGCTGTTTTTT
TRBJ2-7,TRBD1,-,TRBV29-1,CSVFHRGLGEQYF,TGCAGCGTTTTTCACAGGGGGCTTGGGGAGCAGTACTTC
TRBJ2-7,TRBD2,-,TRBV27,CASRGSIAGGPLSRWEQYF,TGTGCCAGCAGGGGATCTATAGCGGGAGGGCCCTTGTCACGTTGGGAGCAGTACTTC
TRBJ1-1,-,-,TRBV25-1,CASSESGRDTEAFF,TGTGCCAGCAGTGAATCAGGGAGGGACACTGAAGCTTTCTTT
TRBJ2-2,-,-,TRBV10-3,CASSAGETGELFF,TGTGCCTCCTCTGCGGGTGAAACCGGGGAGCTGTTTTTT
TRBJ1-1,-,-,TRBV14,CASSQDMNTEAFF,TGTGCCAGCAGCCAAGATATGAACACTGAAGCTTTCTTT
TRBJ1-1,-,-,TRBV19,CASRKLSLNTEAFF,TGTGCCAGCCGTAAACTGAGCTTGAACACTGAAGCTTTCTTT
TRBJ2-7,TRBD2,-,TRBV7-9,CASSSSGSQGNEQYF,TGTGCCAGCAGCTCTAGCGGGAGCCAGGGAAACGAGCAGTACTTC
TRBJ2-1,-,-,TRBV11-2,CASSGREDLNYNEQFF,TGTGCCAGCAGCGGGCGGGAAGACCTCAACTACAATGAGCAGTTCTTC
TRBJ1-1,-,-,TRBV20-1,CSASVRNTEAFF,TGCAGTGCTAGTGTCAGGAACACTGAAGCTTTCTTT
TRBJ1-1,-,once,TRBV4-1,CASSPPAIRQTEAFF,TGCGCCAGCAGCCCCCCCGCCATAAGACAGACTGAAGCTTTCTTT
TRBJ1-2,-,-,TRBV4-2,CASSEPGTGLYGYTF,TGTGCCAGCAGCGAACCCGGGACGGGACTCTATGGCTACACCTTC
TRBJ1-1,-,-,TRBV12-3/TRBV12-4,CASSRESPAFF,TGTGCCAGCAGCAGGGAAAGTCCGGCTTTCTTT
TRBJ1-4,-,few,TRBV30,CACSLGTLNEKLFF,TGTGCCTGCAGCCTCGGGACACTGAATGAAAAACTGTTTTTT
TRBJ2-5,TRBD2,-,TRBV2,CASGGVASGSTQYF,TGTGCCAGCGGGGGGGTGGCTAGCGGGAGTACCCAGTACTTC
TRBJ1-1,TRBD1,-,TRBV13,CASSPQQGARLGAFF,TGTGCCAGCAGCCCCCAACAGGGGGCGCGGTTAGGGGCTTTCTTT
TRBJ2-3,-,-,TRBV10-3,CAIRFTGADTQYF,TGTGCCATCAGGTTCACGGGGGCAGATACGCAGTATTTT
TRBJ1-5,-,-,TRBV2,CASSVGGLSNQPQHF,TGTGCCAGCAGTGTGGGGGGACTAAGCAATCAGCCCCAGCATTTT
TRBJ1-2,TRBD1,-,TRBV6-5,CASRSQTGQVYGYTF,TGTGCCAGCAGGAGCCAGACGGGACAGGTCTATGGCTACACCTTC
TRBJ1-1,TRBD1,-,TRBV5-1,CASSPDRLVAFF,TGCGCCAGCAGCCCGGACAGGTTGGTAGCTTTCTTT
TRBJ1-2,TRBD1,-,TRBV6-6,CASSSLRDSRNGYTF,TGTGCCAGCAGCTCTTTAAGGGACAGCCGTAATGGCTACACCTTC
TRBJ1-5,-,-,TRBV18,CASSDKDMVVGQPQHF,TGTGCCAGCTCGGACAAAGACATGGTAGTCGGTCAGCCCCAGCATTTT
TRBJ2-1,TRBD2,-,TRBV3-1/TRBV3-2,CATQRGGLAGNYNEQFF,TGTGCCACCCAGAGAGGGGGGCTAGCGGGAAACTACAATGAGCAGTTCTTC
TRBJ2-7,-,few,TRBV4-2,CASSPGPGGTYEQYF,TGTGCCAGCAGCCCTGGACCCGGGGGTACCTACGAGCAGTACTTC